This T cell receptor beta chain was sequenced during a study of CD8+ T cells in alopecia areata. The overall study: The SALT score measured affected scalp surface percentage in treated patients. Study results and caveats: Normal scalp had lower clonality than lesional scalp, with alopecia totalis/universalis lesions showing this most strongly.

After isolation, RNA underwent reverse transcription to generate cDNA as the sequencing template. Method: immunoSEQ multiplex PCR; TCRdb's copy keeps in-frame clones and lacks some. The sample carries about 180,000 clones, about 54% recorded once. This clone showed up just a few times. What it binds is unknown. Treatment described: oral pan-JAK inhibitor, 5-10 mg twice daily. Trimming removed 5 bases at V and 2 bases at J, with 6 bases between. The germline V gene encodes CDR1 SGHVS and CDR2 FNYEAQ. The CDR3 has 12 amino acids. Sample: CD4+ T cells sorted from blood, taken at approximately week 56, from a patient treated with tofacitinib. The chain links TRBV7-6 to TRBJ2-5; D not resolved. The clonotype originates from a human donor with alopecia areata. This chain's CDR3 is CASSRWQETQYF. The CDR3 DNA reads TGTGCCAGCAGCCGATGGCAAGAGACCCAGTACTTC. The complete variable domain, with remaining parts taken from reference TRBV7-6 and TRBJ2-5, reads GAGVSQSPRYKVTKRGQDVALRCDPISGHVSLYWYRQALGQGPEFLTYFNYEAQQDKSGLPNDRFSAERPEGSISTLTIQRTEQRDSAMYRCASSRWQETQYFGPGTRLLVL.